This T cell receptor (beta chain) was recovered during a study of T cells after yellow fever vaccination. TCRdb independently ran MiXCR on the 5' RACE reads; one entry per CDR3 protein. The top ten clones hold approximately 24% of a sample with some 110,000 distinct CDR3 sequences, 8.4% of them seen once. By share, this clonotype ranks as medium-sized. Germline V gene sequence: CDR1 DFQATT, CDR2 SNEGSKA (reference sequence). This CDR3 spans 15 amino acids. V was pared by 6 bases and J by 0 bases, with 15 bases between. The TCR comes from a young man who received the YFV17D yellow fever vaccine. The sample was CD8+ T cells sorted from PBMCs, taken 45 days after the yellow fever booster vaccination. The V and J genes are TRBV20-1 and TRBJ1-3; possible D gene TRBD1, 5 bases. CDR3 residues: CSAIPREVSGNTIYF. DNA for the CDR3: TGCAGTGCCATCCCCAGGGAGGTCTCTGGAAACACCATATATTTT.